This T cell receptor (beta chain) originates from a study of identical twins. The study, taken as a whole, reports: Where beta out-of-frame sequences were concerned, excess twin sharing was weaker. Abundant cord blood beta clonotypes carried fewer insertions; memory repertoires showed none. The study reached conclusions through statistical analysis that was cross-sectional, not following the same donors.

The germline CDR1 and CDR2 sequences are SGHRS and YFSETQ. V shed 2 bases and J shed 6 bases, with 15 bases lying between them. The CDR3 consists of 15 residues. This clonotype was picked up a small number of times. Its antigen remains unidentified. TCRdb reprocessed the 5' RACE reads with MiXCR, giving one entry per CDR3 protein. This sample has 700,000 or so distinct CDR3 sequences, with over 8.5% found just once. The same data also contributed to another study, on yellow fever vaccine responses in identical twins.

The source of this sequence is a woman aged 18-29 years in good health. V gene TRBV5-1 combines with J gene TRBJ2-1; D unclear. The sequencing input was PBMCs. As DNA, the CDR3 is TGCGCCAGCAGCTTAGGCTCCAAAGGGTCCAATGAGCAGTTCTTC. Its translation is CASSLGSKGSNEQFF.